Shown below are 30 T cell receptor beta chains from a single sample sequenced in a study of Tregs in tolerant kidney transplant recipients. Data came from immunoSEQ multiplex PCR; TCRdb stores just in-frame clones and leaves some out. The table has around 50,000 clones, over 70% seen once; the top ten hold more than 4%. Sequenced material: CD4+ T cells from blood. The receptors here all came from a human donor in good health.

The chain uses TRBV11-1 and TRBJ2-1; D uncertain. CDR1 is SGHAT, CDR2 FQDESV, per germline (reference sequence). Trimming shortened V by 1 base and J by 6 bases, and 13 bases separated the two germline ends. The CDR3 consists of 15 residues. The CDR3 spells CASSLEGRTSNEQFF. In nucleotides, the CDR3 is TGTGCCAGCAGCTTAGAAGGTCGGACCAGCAATGAGCAGTTCTTC. Looking up the rest from reference TRBV11-1 and TRBJ2-1 gives the full variable domain: EAEVAQSPRYKITEKSQAVAFWCDPISGHATLYWYRQILGQGPELLVQFQDESVVDDSQLPKDRFSAERLKGVDSTLKIQPAELGDSAMYLCASSLEGRTSNEQFFGPGTRLTVL.

The V call is TRBV21-1, the J call TRBJ2-3. TRBV21-1 counts as a pseudogene. There are 13 residues in the CDR3. The CDR3 is CASSKSEPYTQYF. CDR3 nucleotide sequence: TGTGCCAGCAGCAAGTCAGAGCCTTATACGCAGTATTTT.

The chain carries TRBV19 and TRBJ2-3; D is unclear. V dropped 3 bases and J dropped 0 bases, with 13 bases sitting between them. The CDR3 contains 16 residues. Germline V lookup: CDR1 LNHDA, CDR2 SQIVND (reference sequence). The CDR3 DNA reads as TGTGCCAGTAGTATTCAAGGGAACCCTAGCACAGATACGCAGTATTTT. It yields the protein CASSIQGNPSTDTQYF.

This chain joins TRBV7-8 and TRBJ2-7; D is perhaps TRBD1 (5 bases). The length of the CDR3 is 15 residues. Trimming cost V 0 bases and J 0 bases, with 9 bases left between them. Looked up from germline, CDR1 is SGHVS and CDR2 is FQNEAQ. The CDR3 coding sequence is TGTGCCAGCAGCTTAGCAGGGGTTGTCTCCTACGAGCAGTACTTC. This encodes CASSLAGVVSYEQYF.

CDR3 protein: CASSKGASGDTDTQYF. The CDR3 nucleotides read TGTGCCAGCAGCAAAGGAGCTAGCGGGGATACAGATACGCAGTATTTT. The V gene is TRBV21-1, the J gene TRBJ2-3; the table gives TRBD2 as D, unverified against the DNA. TRBV21-1 is a known pseudogene. The CDR3 spans 16 residues.

V usage is TRBV7-6 and J usage is TRBJ1-4; no definite D call. Trimming pared 5 bases from V and 5 bases from J, leaving 15 bases between. This CDR3 has 15 residues. The germline V gene has CDR1 SGHVS and CDR2 FNYEAQ. CDR3 coding DNA: TGTGCCAGCAGCCCGACGTCGGGTTTCAATGAAAAACTGTTTTTT. Translating it yields CASSPTSGFNEKLFF. Full variable domain (outside the CDR3, taken from reference TRBV7-6 and TRBJ1-4): GAGVSQSPRYKVTKRGQDVALRCDPISGHVSLYWYRQALGQGPEFLTYFNYEAQQDKSGLPNDRFSAERPEGSISTLTIQRTEQRDSAMYRCASSPTSGFNEKLFFGSGTQLSVL.

The V and J genes are TRBV4-2 and TRBJ2-3, with D possibly being TRBD2 (5 bases). V lost 0 bases and J 1 base, leaving 11 bases between the germline ends. The germline CDR1 and CDR2 sequences are LGHNA and YNFKEQ. The CDR3 sequence is 16 residues long. The CDR3 region is CASSQDLAGGTDTQYF. The CDR3 DNA is TGTGCCAGCAGCCAAGATTTGGCGGGTGGCACAGATACGCAGTATTTT.

The chain couples TRBV6-1 to TRBJ1-2; D is uncertain. This CDR3 is built from 12 residues. Germline V gene data show CDR1 as MNHNS and CDR2 as SASEGT. V was clipped by 3 bases and J by 4 bases, with 6 bases between them. The chain's CDR3 is CASSDGVYGYTF. CDR3 DNA sequence: TGTGCCAGCAGTGACGGAGTCTATGGCTACACCTTC.

The rearrangement joins TRBV27 to TRBJ1-6; 9 nucleotides agree with TRBD1. Trimming took 3 bases from V and 6 from J; bases not matched to a gene: 3. In germline, CDR1 is MNHEY, CDR2 SMNVEV (reference sequence). The CDR3 consists of 15 residues. Here the CDR3 reads CASSLLGQGNSPLHF. The CDR3 bases are TGTGCCAGCAGTTTGTTGGGACAGGGTAATTCACCCCTCCACTTT.

The chain joins TRBV19 to TRBJ1-1, with 7 bases identical to TRBD1. V trimming: 4 bases; J trimming: 11 bases; junction bases outside the gene matches: 13. Germline CDR1 reads LNHDA; CDR2 reads SQIVND (reference sequence). This CDR3 comprises 14 residues. The CDR3, as DNA: TGTGCCAGTAGTAAAAACGAACAGGGGAAACGCGCTTTCTTT. Translating it yields CASSKNEQGKRAFF.

This sequence joins TRBV7-9 and TRBJ1-3, with D hard to call. The V gene lost 4 bases and the J gene lost 1 base, with 14 bases spanning the gap. Germline V gives CDR1 SEHNR, CDR2 FQNEAQ (reference sequence). The CDR3 sequence is 16 residues long. The CDR3 loop is CASSWGGQYSGNTIYF. In DNA form, the CDR3 reads TGTGCCAGCAGCTGGGGTGGGCAGTATTCTGGAAACACCATATATTTT. Together with reference TRBV7-9 and TRBJ1-3, the CDR3 gives the full variable domain: DTGVSQNPRHKITKRGQNVTFRCDPISEHNRLYWYRQTLGQGPEFLTYFQNEAQLEKSRLLSDRFSAERPKGSFSTLEIQRTEQGDSAMYLCASSWGGQYSGNTIYFGEGSWLTVV.

The chain has TRBV5-1 and TRBJ1-1; D is possibly TRBD1 (6 bases). V was trimmed by 3 bases and J by 4 bases, leaving 10 bases between them. The CDR3 is made up of 13 amino acids. CDR1 is SGHRS and CDR2 is YFSETQ in the germline V gene. CDR3 loop: CASSWGRGTEAFF. CDR3 coding DNA: TGCGCCAGCAGCTGGGGCAGGGGCACTGAAGCTTTCTTT. The whole variable domain, filled in from reference TRBV5-1 and TRBJ1-1, reads KAGVTQTPRYLIKTRGQQVTLSCSPISGHRSVSWYQQTPGQGLQFLFEYFSETQRNKGNFPGRFSGRQFSNSRSEMNVSTLELGDSALYLCASSWGRGTEAFFGQGTRLTVV.

The chain links TRBV30 to TRBJ2-3; D possibly corresponds to TRBD2 (5 bases). Germline-derived CDR1 and CDR2 are GTSNPN and SVGIG (reference sequence). Trimming removed 4 bases from V and 1 base from J, with 12 bases in between. This CDR3 is 14 amino acids long. CDR3 DNA: TGTGCCTGGACCCCTCTCGGGGGCACAGATACGCAGTATTTT. It translates to CAWTPLGGTDTQYF.

This chain connects TRBV2 to TRBJ1-1; 7 bases fit TRBD1. Germline V gene lookup returns CDR1 SNHLY and CDR2 FYNNEI. There are 14 residues in the CDR3. Trimming removed 3 bases from V and 1 base from J; junction bases left unmatched: 2. For the CDR3, the DNA is TGTGCCAGCAGTGATAGGACAGGGAACACTGAAGCTTTCTTT. Protein: CASSDRTGNTEAFF.

The genes are TRBV5-4 and TRBJ2-7, with D perhaps TRBD1 or TRBD2 (5 bases each). The CDR3 covers 15 residues. Trimming took 4 bases from V and 0 from J, leaving 14 bases between them. The germline CDR1 and CDR2 sequences are SGHNT and YYREEE (reference sequence). CDR3 region: CASSHSRGDSYEQYF. The DNA for the CDR3 is TGTGCCAGCAGCCATAGTAGGGGAGACTCCTACGAGCAGTACTTC.

This rearrangement joins TRBV5-4 to TRBJ2-5; tentative D call: TRBD2 (7 bases). CDR3 length: 12 amino acids. V was cut by 4 bases and J by 5 bases, with 9 bases left in between. Germline loops: CDR1 SGHNT, CDR2 YYREEE (reference sequence). CDR3 in DNA: TGTGCCAGCAGCGGGGGGGCGGAGACCCAGTACTTC. It is translated as CASSGGAETQYF.

The chain links TRBV4-2 to TRBJ2-3; 9 bases agree with TRBD2. CDR1 and CDR2 (germline): LGHNA, YNFKEQ. CDR3 size: 16 residues. V was pared by 2 bases and J by 0 bases, with 3 bases of the junction left unmatched. Here the CDR3 reads CASSQPLAGSTDTQYF. The CDR3 nucleotides read TGTGCCAGCAGCCAACCCCTAGCGGGAAGCACAGATACGCAGTATTTT.

Only a few counts were recorded for this clone. The chain employs TRBV7-9 and TRBJ1-4; TRBD1 matches at 9 bases. CDR3 length: 14 residues. Per the germline V gene, CDR1 is SEHNR and CDR2 is FQNEAQ (reference sequence). V gave up 5 bases and J gave up 6 bases; unmatched junction bases: 4. CDR3 coding DNA: TGTGCCAGCAGCCAACAGGGGGCTTATGAAAAACTGTTTTTT. This sequence encodes CASSQQGAYEKLFF.

The genes are TRBV10-3 and TRBJ2-3; TRBD2 matches at 8 bases. Germline values: CDR1 ENHRY, CDR2 SYGVKD. CDR3 length equals 14 residues. V trimming: 4 bases; J trimming: 2 bases; junction bases outside the gene matches: 2. The CDR3 protein is CAISGREDTDTQYF. The CDR3 coding sequence is TGTGCCATCAGTGGGCGGGAGGACACAGATACGCAGTATTTT.

J is TRBJ1-3 and V is TRBV28; D is perhaps TRBD1 (6 bases). This CDR3 contains 14 residues. The V end was cut by 11 bases, the J end by 0 bases, with 14 bases between. Germline V lookup: CDR1 MDHEN, CDR2 SYDVKM. The CDR3 region has the DNA TGTGCCGCCCGGACAGCTAGCTCTGGAAACACCATATATTTT. Its translation: CAARTASSGNTIYF.

This chain joins TRBV6-5 and TRBJ2-7; TRBD1 might be the D (5 bases). This CDR3 contains 13 residues. Trimming removed 10 bases from V and 3 bases from J, with 16 bases in between. The germline gives CDR1 MNHEY, CDR2 SVGAGI. The CDR3 protein is CATRRQPYYEQYF. As DNA, the CDR3 is TGTGCCACCAGACGACAGCCGTACTACGAGCAGTACTTC.

The J gene is TRBJ1-6, the V gene TRBV30; D is uncertain. The CDR3 covers 10 residues. Germline values: CDR1 GTSNPN, CDR2 SVGIG (reference sequence). V lost 5 bases to trimming and J lost 14 bases, with 10 bases between them. Here the CDR3 reads CAWGGGSLHF. The CDR3 nucleotides are TGTGCCTGGGGAGGAGGATCCCTCCACTTT.

This sequence joins TRBV7-9 and TRBJ2-7; 7 bases are a match to TRBD1. Germline assignment: CDR1 SEHNR and CDR2 FQNEAQ (reference sequence). V shed 3 bases, J shed 4 bases, and the junction held 3 bases outside the gene matches. The CDR3 covers 13 residues. CDR3 in amino acids: CASSLGQFYEQYF. The CDR3 coding sequence is TGTGCCAGCAGCTTGGGACAGTTTTACGAGCAGTACTTC.

This chain connects TRBV11-3 to TRBJ2-2, with TRBD2 matching 13 bases. V was clipped by 1 base and J by 3 bases; unmatched bases: 2. Germline CDR1 is SGHNT and CDR2 is YENEEA. The CDR3 contains 17 residues. Written as DNA, the CDR3 is TGTGCCAGCAGCTTAGGAGGACTAGCGGGAGACACCGGGGAGCTGTTTTTT. Translating it yields CASSLGGLAGDTGELFF.

The genes are TRBV11-3 and TRBJ2-7; TRBD2 aligns across 11 bases. Germline CDR1 SGHNT, CDR2 YENEEA. Germline trimming cut 3 bases from V and 4 bases from J; bases unmatched to any gene: 5. This CDR3 region has 15 residues. Here the CDR3 DNA reads TGTGCCAGCAGCTTCGGGACTAGCGGCAATTACGAGCAGTACTTC. It encodes CASSFGTSGNYEQYF.

The chain combines TRBV4-2 with TRBJ2-2; D is possibly TRBD1 (6 bases). Germline CDR1 and CDR2: LGHNA and YNFKEQ. CDR3 length: 16 residues. V lost 1 base and J 3 bases, leaving 12 bases between the germline ends. CDR3 protein: CASSQARGSDTGELFF. CDR3 in DNA: TGTGCCAGCAGCCAAGCCAGGGGAAGTGACACCGGGGAGCTGTTTTTT.

The rearrangement joins TRBV5-4 to TRBJ2-5, with a weak D call TRBD1 (6 bases). This CDR3 region has 12 residues. Germline lookup yields CDR1 SGHNT and CDR2 YYREEE (reference sequence). The V end was cut by 3 bases, the J end by 5 bases, with 8 bases between. The CDR3 protein is CASSSGVETQYF. The CDR3 DNA reads TGTGCCAGCAGCTCAGGGGTTGAGACCCAGTACTTC. The full variable domain, its missing parts supplied by reference TRBV5-4 and TRBJ2-5, is ETGVTQSPTHLIKTRGQQVTLRCSSQSGHNTVSWYQQALGQGPQFIFQYYREEENGRGNFPPRFSGLQFPNYSSELNVNALELDDSALYLCASSSGVETQYFGPGTRLLVL.

The J gene is TRBJ2-3, the V gene TRBV10-3; the match to TRBD2 covers 8 bases. This CDR3 comprises 13 residues. The germline V gene encodes CDR1 ENHRY and CDR2 SYGVKD. The J segment lost 5 bases and the V segment lost 10 bases, leaving 8 bases of the junction unmatched. The CDR3 DNA sequence: TGTGCCACCGATGGGACTAGAGGAGATACGCAGTATTTT. It specifies CATDGTRGDTQYF.

This chain joins TRBV7-9 and TRBJ2-3; D ambiguous. The V end was cut by 5 bases, the J end by 5 bases, with 11 bases between. Germline V lookup: CDR1 SEHNR, CDR2 FQNEAQ (reference sequence). CDR3 length: 13 residues. In DNA, the CDR3 is TGTGCCAGCAGCCCCCTCTCGGTAGATACGCAGTATTTT. Residues: CASSPLSVDTQYF.

The V gene is TRBV7-2, the J gene TRBJ2-2; TRBD2 matches 7 bases. Per germline, CDR1 SGHTA and CDR2 FQGNSA. The CDR3 contains 17 residues. Trimming removed 5 bases from V and 1 base from J; junction bases left unmatched: 10. The CDR3 DNA follows: TGTGCCAGCAGCCGACAACGGGGAGGGAGGAACACCGGGGAGCTGTTTTTT. Translation gives CASSRQRGGRNTGELFF.